This entry features one T cell receptor (beta chain) sequence. Only in-frame clones appear in the TCRdb table, and some are missing; sequencing was by immunoSEQ multiplex PCR. This table has a few hundred thousand clones, about four fifths appearing once. The sample originates from a study of blood T cell repertoires in COVID-19. The CDR3 spans 16 residues. In germline, CDR1 is ENHRY, CDR2 SYGVKD. J lost 4 bases, V lost 8 bases, and 11 bases had no gene match. The TCR comes from a woman aged 50 to 65 with acute or convalescent COVID-19. The chain couples TRBV10-3 to TRBJ2-2, with TRBD2 matching 9 bases. Sequenced input: peripheral blood. This chain's CDR3 is CAISSSGRGGTGELFF. The DNA for the CDR3 is TGTGCCATCTCGAGTAGCGGGAGAGGGGGCACCGGGGAGCTGTTTTTT.